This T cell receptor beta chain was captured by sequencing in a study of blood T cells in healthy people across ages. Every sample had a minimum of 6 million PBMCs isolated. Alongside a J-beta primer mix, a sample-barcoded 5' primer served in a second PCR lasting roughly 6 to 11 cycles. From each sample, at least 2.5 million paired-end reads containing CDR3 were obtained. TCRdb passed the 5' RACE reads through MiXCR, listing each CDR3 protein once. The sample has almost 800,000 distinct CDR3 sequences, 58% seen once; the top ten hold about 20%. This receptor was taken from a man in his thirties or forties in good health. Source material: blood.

The CDR3 is CASAIFRQTTEAFF. CDR3 nucleotides: TGTGCCAGCGCCATTTTTCGGCAGACCACTGAAGCTTTCTTT. The chain has TRBV7-9 and TRBJ1-1; D ambiguous. The V end lost 8 bases, the J end lost 4 bases, and 17 bases lay between the germline ends. Germline CDR1 reads SEHNR; CDR2 reads FQNEAQ (reference sequence). CDR3 length: 14 residues.